This TCR beta chain stems from a study of blood T cell repertoires in COVID-19. Study summary: Donors in the United States, Italy and Spain gave samples during acute or convalescent COVID-19. Sources were T cells, B-cell-depleted T cells, or PBMCs; the material itself was cDNA or gDNA.

As originally analysed: Amplification from reference gene primers served as the basis for estimated nucleated cell counts. Profiled with immunoSEQ multiplex PCR; TCRdb holds only in-frame clones, not every one. V and J calls and clone size are as listed in that table; D and trimming were resolved from the DNA. The data contain around 60,000 clones, about 81% of them singletons. Per germline, CDR1 SQVTM and CDR2 ANQGSEA. The CDR3 has 12 amino acids. Trimming shortened V by 5 bases and J by 4 bases, and 9 bases separated the two germline ends. V gene TRBV29-1 combines with J gene TRBJ1-5, with D uncertain. Source material: peripheral blood. The receptor was isolated from a man of 80 years or more with acute or convalescent COVID-19. CDR3 bases: TGCAGCGTTTTGATTAGTAATCAGCCCCAGCATTTT. As protein: CSVLISNQPQHF. The variable domain in full, with the rest retrieved from reference TRBV29-1 and TRBJ1-5, is SAVISQKPSRDICQRGTSLTIQCQVDSQVTMMFWYRQQPGQSLTLIATANQGSEATYESGFVIDKFPISRPNLTFSTLTVSNMSPEDSSIYLCSVLISNQPQHFGDGTRLSIL.